Below are 28 T cell receptor beta chains sequenced from a single sample in a study of cytomegalovirus exposure and HLA in healthy donors. Primers: 60 Vbeta forward and 13 Jbeta reverse. Assay: immunoSEQ multiplex PCR; the TCRdb copy retains only in-frame clones and omits some. The sample gives 280,000 or so clones, around 90% of which show up once; less than 2.5% is in the top ten. Source material: PBMCs. These receptors originate from a young woman in good health and CMV-seronegative.

The rearrangement links TRBV5-1 to TRBJ2-1; 11 bases agree with TRBD2. The germline V gene has CDR1 SGHRS and CDR2 YFSETQ. Trimming took 5 bases from V and 4 from J; bases not matched to a gene: 5. This CDR3 is 15 amino acids long. In nucleotides, the CDR3 is TGCGCCAGCAGGCGGACTAGCGGGCCTTACAATGAGCAGTTCTTC. This encodes CASRRTSGPYNEQFF. Looking up the rest from reference TRBV5-1 and TRBJ2-1 gives the full variable domain: KAGVTQTPRYLIKTRGQQVTLSCSPISGHRSVSWYQQTPGQGLQFLFEYFSETQRNKGNFPGRFSGRQFSNSRSEMNVSTLELGDSALYLCASRRTSGPYNEQFFGPGTRLTVL.

V is TRBV5-4 and J is TRBJ1-6; tentatively, D is TRBD1 (5 bases). Between the trimmed V and J ends, which lost 1 base and 8 bases, there was a span of 13 bases. Germline CDR1 SGHNT, CDR2 YYREEE (reference sequence). The CDR3 runs 15 residues. The CDR3 coding sequence is TGTGCCAGCAGCTTGCTTCAGGGATTCGATTCACCCCTCCACTTT. Protein sequence: CASSLLQGFDSPLHF.

V and J are TRBV6-5 and TRBJ1-2; 8 nucleotides align to TRBD1. The CDR3 is made up of 15 amino acids. The J segment lost 4 bases and the V segment lost 4 bases, leaving 8 bases of the junction unmatched. Germline V gene data show CDR1 as MNHEY and CDR2 as SVGAGI. As DNA, the CDR3 is TGTGCCAGCAGTTCAATATTGGACAGGGCCTATGGCTACACCTTC. It translates to CASSSILDRAYGYTF.

The J gene is TRBJ2-2, the V gene TRBV4-2; 7 bases fit TRBD2. Germline lookup yields CDR1 LGHNA and CDR2 YNFKEQ. CDR3 length: 17 residues. The trim removed 4 bases at V and 4 bases at J, leaving 12 bases unmatched. The CDR3 loop is CASSPVGERGGTGELFF. The CDR3 bases are TGTGCCAGCAGCCCTGTCGGGGAGCGGGGAGGCACCGGGGAGCTGTTTTTT.

V usage is TRBV18 and J usage is TRBJ2-5; TRBD2 matches 14 bases. CDR3 length: 18 amino acids. The J segment lost 5 bases and the V segment lost 2 bases, leaving 10 bases of the junction unmatched. Germline lookup yields CDR1 KGHSH and CDR2 LQKENI. In DNA, the CDR3 is TGTGCCAGCTCACCAAGGACTAGCGGGGGGACTTCTTTCGAGACCCAGTACTTC. Amino acids: CASSPRTSGGTSFETQYF.

The V gene is TRBV13, the J gene TRBJ1-1; D may be TRBD1 (5 bases). The CDR3 consists of 13 residues. The germline V and J ends were trimmed by 6 bases and 6 bases, with 14 bases remaining between them. Germline CDR1 PRHDT, CDR2 FYEKMQ (reference sequence). The chain's CDR3 is CASSLGGGAEAFF. The CDR3 nucleotides read TGTGCCAGCAGTCTCGGTGGAGGGGCTGAAGCTTTCTTT.

The V gene is TRBV18, the J gene TRBJ2-7; D may be TRBD1 (6 bases). The CDR3 runs 18 residues. V was pared by 3 bases and J by 9 bases, with 30 bases between. Per germline, CDR1 KGHSH and CDR2 LQKENI. The CDR3 nucleotides read TGTGCCAGCTCACCCAAAGGACAGCTAACCATCGAGAACTTGGTGCAGTACTTC. It codes for CASSPKGQLTIENLVQYF. The variable domain in full, completed from reference TRBV18 and TRBJ2-7, reads NAGVMQNPRHLVRRRGQEARLRCSPMKGHSHVYWYRQLPEEGLKFMVYLQKENIIDESGMPKERFSAEFPKEGPSILRIQQVVRGDSAAYFCASSPKGQLTIENLVQYFGPGTRLTVT.

This chain connects TRBV6-5 to TRBJ2-7, with 12 nucleotides matching TRBD1. Germline V lookup: CDR1 MNHEY, CDR2 SVGAGI. The CDR3 has 14 residues. The V and J ends lost 6 bases and 7 bases, in that order; junction bases with no gene match: 7. This CDR3 is CASRYGTGGEEQYF. The CDR3 DNA follows: TGTGCCAGCAGGTACGGGACAGGGGGCGAGGAGCAGTACTTC.

The J gene is TRBJ1-2, the V gene TRBV30; TRBD1 matches 9 bases. The CDR3 sequence is 12 residues long. With V trimmed by 7 bases and J by 5 bases, 5 bases remained unmatched. Germline assignment: CDR1 GTSNPN and CDR2 SVGIG (reference sequence). The CDR3 coding sequence is TGTGCCTCTCAGACAGGGGGTTATGGCTACACCTTC. Protein: CASQTGGYGYTF. Full variable domain (remainder filled in from reference TRBV30 and TRBJ1-2): SQTIHQWPATLVQPVGSPLSLECTVEGTSNPNLYWYRQAAGRGLQLLFYSVGIGQISSEVPQNLSASRPQDRQFILSSKKLLLSDSGFYLCASQTGGYGYTFGSGTRLTVV.

The chain uses TRBV18 and TRBJ1-2, with a weak D call TRBD1 (6 bases). V shed 3 bases and J shed 0 bases, with 20 bases lying between them. Germline-derived CDR1 and CDR2 are KGHSH and LQKENI. CDR3 size: 18 residues. Written as DNA, the CDR3 is TGTGCCAGCTCACCGGCCGGACAGAGCCCGACAGCTAACTATGGCTACACCTTC. Residues: CASSPAGQSPTANYGYTF.

The chain has TRBV5-1 and TRBJ2-4; 8 nucleotides line up with TRBD1. J gave up 0 bases and V 3 bases, and 5 bases lay outside the gene matches. The CDR3 loop spans 16 amino acids. Germline V gives CDR1 SGHRS, CDR2 YFSETQ. Written as DNA, the CDR3 is TGCGCCAGCAGCTGGGACAGGCCCTTAGCCAAAAACATTCAGTACTTC. It is translated as CASSWDRPLAKNIQYF.

The CDR3 loop reads CASGSDRDISHPPQHF. The CDR3 coding sequence is TGTGCTAGTGGGAGTGACAGGGATATTTCTCATCCGCCCCAGCATTTT. This sequence joins TRBV12-5 and TRBJ1-5, with TRBD1 matching over 7 bases. This CDR3 is 16 amino acids long. V dropped 6 bases and J dropped 9; count of bases not matched to a gene: 17. Germline V gene lookup returns CDR1 LGHNT and CDR2 FRNRAP.

The chain employs TRBV13 and TRBJ1-2; 12 bases are a match to TRBD1. The CDR3 runs to 16 residues. Germline CDR1 and CDR2: PRHDT and FYEKMQ (reference sequence). After removal of 5 bases from V and 3 bases from J, the junction contained 7 bases not matched to a gene. CDR3 DNA sequence: TGTGCCAGCAGCACTGGGACAGGGGGCAAGGACTATGGCTACACCTTC. It specifies CASSTGTGGKDYGYTF. The full variable domain, completed using reference TRBV13 and TRBJ1-2, is AAGVIQSPRHLIKEKRETATLKCYPIPRHDTVYWYQQGPGQDPQFLISFYEKMQSDKGSIPDRFSAQQFSDYHSELNMSSLELGDSALYFCASSTGTGGKDYGYTFGSGTRLTVV.

The CDR3 nucleotides are TGTGCCAGCAGTGATGGGGTAGCGGGGGGGCAAGAGACCCAGTACTTC. Translated, it gives CASSDGVAGGQETQYF. The rearrangement uses TRBV2 and TRBJ2-5, with 11 bases matching TRBD2. The CDR3 totals 16 residues. V shed 3 bases and J 2 bases; nucleotides not matched to a gene: 5. Looked up from germline, CDR1 is SNHLY and CDR2 is FYNNEI.

The J gene is TRBJ1-5, the V gene TRBV10-1; TRBD1 agrees at 12 bases. Looked up from germline, CDR1 is WNHNN and CDR2 is SYGVQD (reference sequence). V dropped 7 bases and J dropped 6; count of bases not matched to a gene: 10. The CDR3 is made up of 16 amino acids. For the CDR3, the DNA is TGCGCCAGCATCCCCCCGGGGGACAGGGGGCCTCAGCCCCAGCATTTT. Its protein is CASIPPGDRGPQPQHF.

This clone is a singleton in its sample. This chain links TRBV7-8 with TRBJ1-1; D is unclear. Trimming left V 0 bases short and J 0 bases short, with 5 bases between. Looked up from germline, CDR1 is SGHVS and CDR2 is FQNEAQ. CDR3 length: 14 residues. CDR3 protein: CASSLAAMNTEAFF. As DNA, the CDR3 is TGTGCCAGCAGCTTAGCGGCAATGAACACTGAAGCTTTCTTT.

V usage is TRBV7-8 and J usage is TRBJ1-6; 12 bases map to TRBD1. The V and J ends lost 5 bases and 5 bases, in that order; junction bases with no gene match: 10. The CDR3 has 18 amino acids. In germline, CDR1 is SGHVS, CDR2 FQNEAQ. Here the CDR3 DNA reads TGTGCCAGCAGCCGGGACAGGGGGCGGCTCGCACATAATTCACCCCTCCACTTT. It encodes CASSRDRGRLAHNSPLHF.

The rearrangement joins TRBV30 to TRBJ2-3; 16 nucleotides agree with TRBD2. The length of the CDR3 is 15 residues. V shed 5 bases and J 6 bases; nucleotides not matched to a gene: 5. Germline V gene data show CDR1 as GTSNPN and CDR2 as SVGIG (reference sequence). CDR3 sequence: CAWAGLAGGRDTQYF. CDR3 coding DNA: TGTGCCTGGGCGGGACTAGCGGGGGGGCGCGATACGCAGTATTTT. Combining the CDR3 with reference TRBV30 and TRBJ2-3 gives the whole variable domain SQTIHQWPATLVQPVGSPLSLECTVEGTSNPNLYWYRQAAGRGLQLLFYSVGIGQISSEVPQNLSASRPQDRQFILSSKKLLLSDSGFYLCAWAGLAGGRDTQYFGPGTRLTVL.

The V gene is TRBV7-6, the J gene TRBJ1-6; D remains unclear. Germline loops: CDR1 SGHVS, CDR2 FNYEAQ. CDR3 size: 15 residues. Deletions cut 1 base from V and 9 bases from J, with 13 bases between. The CDR3 reads CASSLEAGSGSPLHF. The CDR3 bases are TGTGCCAGCAGCTTAGAGGCGGGTTCGGGTTCACCCCTCCACTTT.

The V call is TRBV2, the J call TRBJ1-4, with TRBD1 matching over 7 bases. Germline CDR1 reads SNHLY; CDR2 reads FYNNEI. J was trimmed by 11 bases and V by 11 bases; bases with no gene match: 5. There are 10 residues in the CDR3. Written as DNA, the CDR3 is TGTGCCTCAGGGACAGCTAAACTGTTTTTT. Protein sequence: CASGTAKLFF.

The chain employs TRBV30 and TRBJ1-2; D unclear. This CDR3 contains 16 residues. Trimming removed 1 base at V and 1 base at J, with 16 bases between. The germline CDR1 and CDR2 sequences are GTSNPN and SVGIG (reference sequence). In DNA, the CDR3 is TGTGCCTGGAGTGGAGTGGGAGGACCCGATAACTATGGCTACACCTTC. Its protein is CAWSGVGGPDNYGYTF.

V is TRBV2 and J is TRBJ2-1; no clear D gene. The V and J ends lost 6 bases and 4 bases respectively, with 10 bases between them. This CDR3 has 13 residues. CDR1 and CDR2 from the germline V gene are SNHLY and FYNNEI. The CDR3 is CASRDTEYNEQFF. The DNA of the CDR3 is TGTGCCAGCAGGGATACAGAATACAATGAGCAGTTCTTC.

The chain combines TRBV30 with TRBJ2-7, with D possibly TRBD2 on 5 matching bases. The CDR3 contains 12 residues. The germline V and J ends were trimmed by 5 bases and 3 bases, with 11 bases remaining between them. The germline gives CDR1 GTSNPN, CDR2 SVGIG (reference sequence). CDR3 sequence: CAWVQSGYEQYF. The CDR3 DNA reads as TGTGCCTGGGTCCAAAGCGGCTACGAGCAGTACTTC.

J is TRBJ2-1 and V is TRBV21-1; TRBD2 reflects the table's D call only, with no check against the DNA. TRBV21-1 is tagged as a pseudogene. The CDR3 loop spans 20 amino acids. CDR3 nucleotides: TGTGCCAGCAGCGGGACCCGGGACTATCCCCCCTCACACTCCTACAATGAGCAGTTCTTC. It specifies CASSGTRDYPPSHSYNEQFF.

This clone was recorded a few times. The V call is TRBV6-1, the J call TRBJ1-5; no clear D gene. The CDR3 runs 15 residues. The V gene's germline CDR1 is MNHNS and CDR2 SASEGT. V shed 0 bases and J shed 5 bases, with 11 bases lying between them. The CDR3 loop reads CASSEAGGFDQPQHF. CDR3 DNA: TGTGCCAGCAGTGAAGCAGGAGGGTTCGATCAGCCCCAGCATTTT.

The gene calls are TRBV10-1 and TRBJ2-7, with 7 bases matching TRBD1. After removal of 4 bases from V and 6 bases from J, the junction contained 9 bases not matched to a gene. CDR1 and CDR2 from the germline V gene are WNHNN and SYGVQD (reference sequence). The CDR3 has 14 residues. The CDR3 sequence is CASSVVPEGAEQYF. CDR3 coding DNA: TGCGCCAGCAGTGTTGTGCCCGAGGGGGCCGAGCAGTACTTC.

The J gene is TRBJ1-5, the V gene TRBV23-1, with D perhaps matching TRBD1 (6 bases). TRBV23-1 is identified as an open reading frame with a role that is uncertain. V lost 0 bases and J 3 bases, leaving 21 bases between the germline ends. The CDR3 runs to 19 residues. The CDR3 nucleotides are TGCGCCAGCAGTCAATCAATCTCGGCGAAAACAGGGCTCAATCAGCCCCAGCATTTT. Protein product: CASSQSISAKTGLNQPQHF.

This clone was seen a few times. This chain joins TRBV19 and TRBJ1-1; D remains unclear. V was cut by 0 bases and J by 5 bases, with 16 bases left in between. This CDR3 spans 16 amino acids. Germline loops: CDR1 LNHDA, CDR2 SQIVND (reference sequence). The DNA for the CDR3 is TGTGCCAGTAGTATAGATCTATACGGAGAGGGAACTGAAGCTTTCTTT. It codes for CASSIDLYGEGTEAFF.